This TCR beta chain was sequenced for a study of blood T cell repertoires in COVID-19. J lost 2 bases, V lost 4 bases, and 3 bases had no gene match. The CDR3 runs to 13 residues. Germline V gene lookup returns CDR1 SGHDT and CDR2 YYEEEE. Libraries were prepared by immunoSEQ multiplex PCR; TCRdb keeps only in-frame clonotypes and omits some of them. This sample has hundreds of thousands of clones, with nearly 90% found just once. The sequence came from a young woman who had recovered from COVID-19. Sequenced: peripheral blood. The chain recombines TRBV5-6 with TRBJ2-7; the match to TRBD2 covers 7 bases. DNA for the CDR3: TGTGCCAGCAGCCCAGGGACTACCTACGAGCAGTACTTC. The encoded protein is CASSPGTTYEQYF.